Sequencing of this T cell receptor beta chain was carried out in a study of T cells in Graves' hyperthyroidism and ophthalmopathy. This clonotype was seen repeatedly, ten times or more. Amplification yielded TCR beta CDR3 regions, with RNA transcripts as the source. Carried out on the TCR CDR3, a first-round RT-PCR used the HTBI primer set. A single record per CDR3 protein comes from TCRdb applying MiXCR to the multiplex PCR reads. The table has about 560,000 distinct CDR3 sequences, 16% seen once; the top ten hold around 18%. Trimming stripped 4 bases from V and 5 bases from J, with 12 bases between. This CDR3 contains 12 residues. Germline V lookup: CDR1 GTSNPN, CDR2 SVGIG (reference sequence).

The genes are TRBV30 and TRBJ2-7; maybe TRBD2 (5 bases). The origin of this receptor is a woman between 18 and 29 years old with Graves' hyperthyroidism. The sequencing sample was made of blood. CDR3 in amino acids: CAWNLGSDEQYF. Here the CDR3 DNA reads TGTGCCTGGAATTTGGGGAGCGACGAGCAGTACTTC. The complete variable domain, with remaining parts taken from reference TRBV30 and TRBJ2-7, reads SQTIHQWPATLVQPVGSPLSLECTVEGTSNPNLYWYRQAAGRGLQLLFYSVGIGQISSEVPQNLSASRPQDRQFILSSKKLLLSDSGFYLCAWNLGSDEQYFGPGTRLTVT.